One sample yielded the 21 T cell receptor beta chains listed below, sequenced in a study of tumour-infiltrating T cells in Burkitt lymphoma. Some clones are missing from TCRdb's copy, which holds only in-frame ones; the method was immunoSEQ multiplex PCR. This table holds 11,000 to 15,000 clones, 30% found once. Sequenced sample: tumor tissue. The origin of the receptors is a human donor with diffuse large B-cell lymphoma.

The chain employs TRBV10-3 and TRBJ2-1; a possible D gene is TRBD1 (5 bases). CDR1 ENHRY and CDR2 SYGVKD come from the germline V gene. This CDR3 comprises 15 residues. Deletions cut 2 bases from V and 1 base from J, with 9 bases between. The CDR3 is CAISEDRESYNEQFF. CDR3 in DNA: TGTGCCATCAGTGAGGACAGAGAATCCTACAATGAGCAGTTCTTC.

The chain recombines TRBV5-1 with TRBJ2-1; D is ambiguous. The V and J ends lost 1 base and 0 bases respectively, with 11 bases between them. CDR1 is SGHRS and CDR2 is YFSETQ in the germline V gene. The CDR3 consists of 16 residues. CDR3: CASSLSGGSSYNEQFF. DNA of the CDR3: TGCGCCAGCAGCTTGTCAGGCGGAAGCTCCTACAATGAGCAGTTCTTC.

A few counts support this clone. The gene calls are TRBV9 and TRBJ1-3, with TRBD1 as a possible D gene (6 bases). The germline V gene has CDR1 SGDLS and CDR2 YYNGEE. This CDR3 has 17 residues. Trimming cost V 4 bases and J 0 bases, with 17 bases left between them. The CDR3 reads CASSLEGGRNSGNTIYF. For the CDR3, the DNA is TGTGCCAGCAGCCTCGAGGGGGGGCGCAACTCTGGAAACACCATATATTTT.

The genes are TRBV30 and TRBJ1-5; D may be TRBD1 (6 bases). The CDR3 is 15 residues long. CDR1 GTSNPN and CDR2 SVGIG come from the germline V gene (reference sequence). V lost 2 bases, J lost 2 bases, and 13 bases lay in between. Written as DNA, the CDR3 is TGTGCCTGGAGTTCCACAGGGTCTGGCAATCAGCCCCAGCATTTT. Its protein is CAWSSTGSGNQPQHF.

This rearrangement joins TRBV27 to TRBJ2-1, with D unresolved. The V gene's germline CDR1 is MNHEY and CDR2 SMNVEV (reference sequence). V lost 1 base to trimming and J lost 1 base, with 14 bases between them. The CDR3 spans 17 residues. CDR3 region: CASSLWLVRGSYNEQFF. CDR3 bases: TGTGCCAGCAGTTTATGGCTAGTTCGTGGGTCCTACAATGAGCAGTTCTTC.

The V call is TRBV11-1, the J call TRBJ2-7, with a weak D call TRBD2 (5 bases). Trimming took 1 base from V and 2 from J, leaving 9 bases between them. Germline V gene lookup returns CDR1 SGHAT and CDR2 FQDESV (reference sequence). The length of the CDR3 is 14 residues. This CDR3 reads CASSLESGPYEQYF. The CDR3, as DNA: TGTGCCAGCAGCTTAGAAAGCGGTCCCTACGAGCAGTACTTC.

This clone was seen a handful of times. The J gene is TRBJ2-1, the V gene TRBV29-1; 8 bases match TRBD2. The J segment lost 3 bases and the V segment lost 5 bases, leaving 15 bases of the junction unmatched. The V gene's germline CDR1 is SQVTM and CDR2 ANQGSEA. The CDR3 is made up of 17 amino acids. The CDR3 reads CSVIGGDYGRDYNEQFF. The DNA for the CDR3 is TGCAGCGTTATAGGAGGGGATTACGGGAGGGACTACAATGAGCAGTTCTTC.

This clone was detected a few times. This rearrangement joins TRBV30 to TRBJ2-3, with 8 bases that match TRBD2. The V gene end was trimmed by 4 bases and the J gene end by 3 bases; junction bases not matched to a gene: 9. The CDR3 sequence is 15 residues long. CDR1 and CDR2 (germline): GTSNPN, SVGIG (reference sequence). This CDR3 is CAWTRSSGRTDTQYF. The CDR3 coding sequence is TGTGCCTGGACCCGGTCGAGCGGGAGAACAGATACGCAGTATTTT.

Concerning this clone: Other DNA sequences from this sample encode an identical CDR3 as well. The chain carries TRBV7-2 and TRBJ1-1; D remains ambiguous. Deletions cut 1 base from V and 1 base from J, with 4 bases between. This CDR3 is built from 13 residues. Per germline, CDR1 SGHTA and CDR2 FQGNSA. The CDR3 loop is CASSLERNTEAFF. The CDR3 bases are TGTGCCAGCAGCTTAGAGAGGAACACTGAAGCTTTCTTT.

CDR3 sequence reads: CASSENGAGYGYTF. The CDR3 DNA reads TGTGCCAGCAGTGAAAACGGTGCGGGGTATGGCTACACCTTC. This sequence joins TRBV2 and TRBJ1-2; D not resolved. The V gene lost 2 bases and the J gene lost 5 bases, with 12 bases spanning the gap. Looked up from germline, CDR1 is SNHLY and CDR2 is FYNNEI. The CDR3 has 14 amino acids.

This chain's CDR3 is CASSKTASYEQYF. The DNA for the CDR3 is TGTGCCAGCAGCAAGACAGCGTCCTACGAGCAGTACTTC. The V and J genes are TRBV7-6 and TRBJ2-7, with D perhaps matching TRBD1 (5 bases). CDR1 SGHVS and CDR2 FNYEAQ come from the germline V gene. Trimming took 5 bases from V and 1 from J, leaving 9 bases between them. The CDR3 totals 13 residues.

This clone counts as medium-sized (0.01 to 0.1%). The genes are TRBV30 and TRBJ2-1; 15 nucleotides line up with TRBD2. J gave up 8 bases and V 3 bases, and 5 bases lay outside the gene matches. Germline V lookup: CDR1 GTSNPN, CDR2 SVGIG (reference sequence). The CDR3 extends over 15 amino acids. In DNA, the CDR3 is TGTGCCTGGAGCCGGACTAGCGGGAGGGCCGATGAGCAGTTCTTC. Translating it yields CAWSRTSGRADEQFF. Drawing the rest from reference TRBV30 and TRBJ2-1, the complete variable domain is SQTIHQWPATLVQPVGSPLSLECTVEGTSNPNLYWYRQAAGRGLQLLFYSVGIGQISSEVPQNLSASRPQDRQFILSSKKLLLSDSGFYLCAWSRTSGRADEQFFGPGTRLTVL.

The V call is TRBV9, the J call TRBJ2-7; D gene ambiguous. From germline, CDR1 is SGDLS and CDR2 YYNGEE. The CDR3 length is 14 residues. The V and J ends lost 2 bases and 0 bases respectively, with 9 bases between them. This CDR3 reads CASSVGDPSYEQYF. The CDR3 DNA sequence: TGTGCCAGCAGCGTTGGGGATCCCTCCTACGAGCAGTACTTC.

This clone was seen only a few times. This chain links TRBV10-3 with TRBJ1-5, with 7 nucleotides matching TRBD1. This CDR3 is 13 amino acids long. Germline V gives CDR1 ENHRY, CDR2 SYGVKD. Trimming cost V 2 bases and J 6 bases; bases outside gene matches: 1. The CDR3 DNA sequence: TGTGCCATCAGTGAGGAGGGGGCTCAGCCCCAGCATTTT. It translates to CAISEEGAQPQHF.

This clone was counted only a few times. The chain is built from TRBV19 and TRBJ2-1; TRBD1 agrees at 11 bases. The V segment lost 5 bases and the J segment 7 bases; nucleotides outside the gene matches: 7. The CDR3 extends over 15 amino acids. The germline CDR1 and CDR2 sequences are LNHDA and SQIVND (reference sequence). CDR3 sequence reads: CASSPTRDRGNEQFF. Here the CDR3 DNA reads TGTGCCAGTAGTCCAACCCGGGACAGGGGGAATGAGCAGTTCTTC.

The rearrangement uses TRBV19 and TRBJ1-2, with D possibly TRBD1 on 6 matching bases. CDR3 size: 13 residues. Per germline, CDR1 LNHDA and CDR2 SQIVND (reference sequence). Trimming took off 4 bases at V and 3 bases at J, with 9 bases between the two ends. CDR3 coding DNA: TGTGCCAGTAGTAACCAGGGGCACTATGGCTACACCTTC. Encoded protein: CASSNQGHYGYTF.

This rearrangement joins TRBV9 to TRBJ2-7; 7 bases line up with TRBD1. After removal of 3 bases from V and 5 bases from J, the junction contained 14 bases not matched to a gene. Germline-derived CDR1 and CDR2 are SGDLS and YYNGEE. The CDR3 has 16 residues. The CDR3 is CASSATGSTGTHEQYF. The CDR3 nucleotides read TGTGCCAGCAGCGCCACCGGGTCGACAGGGACCCACGAGCAGTACTTC.

In regard to this clone: Mismatch with germline at one junction end may stem from a read error. This chain links TRBV7-7 with TRBJ2-1; TRBD2 is a possible D gene (6 bases). The CDR3 totals 15 residues. Germline loops: CDR1 SSHAT, CDR2 FNYEAQ (reference sequence). The CDR3 DNA reads TGTGCTAGCAGCCCCCTAGCGAGTCCCTACAATGAGCAGTTCTTC. It translates to CASSPLASPYNEQFF.

This clone was counted between two and nine times. This chain links TRBV6-1 with TRBJ2-1, with D unclear. Germline CDR1 and CDR2: MNHNS and SASEGT. The CDR3 spans 10 residues. Trimming left V 7 bases short and J 4 bases short, with 2 bases between. CDR3 loop: CASIYNEQFF. The CDR3 DNA sequence: TGTGCCAGCATATACAATGAGCAGTTCTTC.

This sequence joins TRBV10-2 and TRBJ1-3, with 7 bases aligning to TRBD1. Losses at the gene ends were 6 bases for V and 0 bases for J; bases not matched to a gene: 8. Germline assignment: CDR1 WSHSY and CDR2 SAAADI. The CDR3 is made up of 16 amino acids. The CDR3 bases are TGCGCCAGCAGCTCTTATCGGACAGGCTCTGGAAACACCATATATTTT. Protein sequence: CASSSYRTGSGNTIYF.

This clone has only a few counts. The rearrangement joins TRBV7-9 to TRBJ2-3; D call uncertain. V dropped 5 bases and J dropped 11 bases, with 14 bases sitting between them. The CDR3 covers 12 residues. The V gene's germline CDR1 is SEHNR and CDR2 FQNEAQ (reference sequence). The CDR3 spells CASSPLAGLQYF. The CDR3, as DNA: TGTGCCAGCAGCCCCCTGGCCGGTCTGCAGTATTTT.